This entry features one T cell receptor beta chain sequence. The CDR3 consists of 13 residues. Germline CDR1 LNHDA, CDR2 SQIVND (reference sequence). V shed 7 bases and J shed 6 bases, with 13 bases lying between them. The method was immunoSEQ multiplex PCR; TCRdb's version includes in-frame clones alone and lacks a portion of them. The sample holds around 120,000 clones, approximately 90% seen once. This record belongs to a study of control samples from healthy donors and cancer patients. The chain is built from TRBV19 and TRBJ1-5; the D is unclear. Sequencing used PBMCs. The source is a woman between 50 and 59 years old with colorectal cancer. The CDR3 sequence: CASKGGSGQPQHF. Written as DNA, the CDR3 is TGTGCCAGTAAAGGAGGGAGCGGTCAGCCCCAGCATTTT.